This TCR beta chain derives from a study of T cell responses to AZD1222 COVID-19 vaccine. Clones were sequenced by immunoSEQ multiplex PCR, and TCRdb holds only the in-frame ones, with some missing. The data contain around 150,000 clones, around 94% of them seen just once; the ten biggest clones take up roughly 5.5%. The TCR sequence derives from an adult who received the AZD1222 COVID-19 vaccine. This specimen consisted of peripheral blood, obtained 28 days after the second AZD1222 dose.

Here the CDR3 reads CASSSPKDGYTF. In nucleotides, the CDR3 is TGCGCCAGCAGCTCGCCGAAAGATGGCTACACCTTC. V gene TRBV5-1 combines with J gene TRBJ1-2; D is unclear. The length of the CDR3 is 12 residues. Germline lookup yields CDR1 SGHRS and CDR2 YFSETQ. The V gene lost 3 bases and the J gene lost 6 bases, with 9 bases spanning the gap. The full variable domain, with the rest looked up from reference TRBV5-1 and TRBJ1-2, is KAGVTQTPRYLIKTRGQQVTLSCSPISGHRSVSWYQQTPGQGLQFLFEYFSETQRNKGNFPGRFSGRQFSNSRSEMNVSTLELGDSALYLCASSSPKDGYTFGSGTRLTVV.